The rows below give T cell receptor beta chains drawn from one sample of a study of Graves' ophthalmopathy and Graves' hyperthyroidism. TCRdb reanalysed the multiplex PCR reads using MiXCR and keeps one entry per CDR3 protein. The repertoire holds approximately 210,000 distinct CDR3 sequences, with about a fifth as singletons. The specimen was peripheral blood. Source of these receptors: a woman between 45 and 60 years old with Graves' ophthalmopathy. The CDR3 runs from the conserved cysteine through the conserved F or W. Fields, in order: CDR3 length, clone size, J gene, V gene, D gene, CDR3 DNA, CDR3 protein. A D gene is named only where the DNA matches it firmly. Where a row states a size, it is once, few, many or the class of an expanded clone; other rows omit it.

>14|many|TRBJ2-5|TRBV2|NA
TGTGCCAGCAGTCGAGGGACTGTTCGGGAGACCCAGTACTTC
CASSRGTVRETQYF
>16|NA|TRBJ2-2|TRBV9|TRBD2
TGTGCCAGCAGCTTAACCGGGACTAGCGGAACCGGGGAGCTGTTTTTT
CASSLTGTSGTGELFF
>11|many|TRBJ2-5|TRBV6-1|NA
TGTGCCAGCAGTCCGGCGGGGACCCAGTACTTC
CASSPAGTQYF
>15|many|TRBJ1-5|TRBV6-1|NA
TGTGCCAGCAGTCCAAAACCGAGAGCAGCCCAGCCCCAGCATTTT
CASSPKPRAAQPQHF
>14|NA|TRBJ1-2|TRBV4-2|TRBD1
TGTGCCGACAGCTCCCCCGGGACAGCCTGGGGCTACACCTTC
CADSSPGTAWGYTF
>12|many|TRBJ2-5|TRBV29-1|NA
TGCAGCGTTGTAGACAGTCTGGAGACCCAGTACTTC
CSVVDSLETQYF
>14|NA|TRBJ1-2|TRBV7-9|NA
TGTGCCAGCAGCTTAGTACTCCTTGGTGGCGGCTACACCTTC
CASSLVLLGGGYTF
>15|many|TRBJ2-7|TRBV7-2|TRBD2
TGTGCCAGCAGCTTCCGAGCGGGAGATTGGTACGAGCAGTACTTC
CASSFRAGDWYEQYF
>14|many|TRBJ1-1|TRBV7-6|NA
TGTGCCAGCAGCCTCGGATCCAAGAACACTGAAGCTTTCTTT
CASSLGSKNTEAFF
>12|NA|TRBJ2-7|TRBV5-1|NA
TGCGCCAGCAGAGCGGACAGTGGGGAGCAGTACTTC
CASRADSGEQYF
>15|many|TRBJ1-2|TRBV27|NA
TGTGCCAGCAGTTTTGACAGAGCGGCAAGCTATGGCTACACCTTC
CASSFDRAASYGYTF
>17|many|TRBJ2-7|TRBV5-1|TRBD2
TGCGCCAGCAGCTTGTTGATGCCTAGCGGGAGGGTGGGTGAGCAGTACTTC
CASSLLMPSGRVGEQYF
>14|NA|TRBJ1-4|TRBV27|TRBD1
TGTGCCAGCAGTCCAAGGACAGGGCCTGAAAAACTGTTTTTT
CASSPRTGPEKLFF
>13|many|TRBJ2-5|TRBV24-1|NA
TGTGCCACCAGTGATGACAGCCAAGAGACCCAGTACTTC
CATSDDSQETQYF
>13|NA|TRBJ1-1|TRBV6-1|NA
TGTGCCAGCAGTGAATCTAGCGTCACTGAAGCTTTCTTT
CASSESSVTEAFF
>13|NA|TRBJ1-1|TRBV10-3|NA
TGTGCCATCCGGGCGGGGGGCTACACTGAAGCTTTCTTT
CAIRAGGYTEAFF
>14|NA|TRBJ1-1|TRBV3-1|NA
TGTGCCAGCAGCCCCGTCCCTCAGGGTGCTGAAGCTTTCTTT
CASSPVPQGAEAFF
>15|many|TRBJ2-3|TRBV7-2|NA
TGTGCCAGCAGCTTAAGGACCGGGGGCACAGATACGCAGTATTTT
CASSLRTGGTDTQYF
>15|many|TRBJ1-6|TRBV10-2|NA
TGCGCCAGCAGTGAGTCGGACAGCTATAATTCACCCCTCCACTTT
CASSESDSYNSPLHF
>16|NA|TRBJ2-7|TRBV6-1|NA
TGTGCCAGCAGCCCCATCCGAGTGACAGAGGCCTACGAGCAGTACTTC
CASSPIRVTEAYEQYF
>15|NA|TRBJ2-7|TRBV4-1|TRBD1
TGCGCCAGCAGCCAGGGGACAGGGAGCTCCTACGAGCAGTACTTC
CASSQGTGSSYEQYF
>13|many|TRBJ2-7|TRBV6-5|TRBD2
TGTGCCAGCAGTCTACCCGGGGGGGACGAGCAGTACTTC
CASSLPGGDEQYF
>14|NA|TRBJ2-2|TRBV6-1|NA
TGTGCCAGCAGCTCCGGTATGGAAACCGGGGAGCTGTTTTTT
CASSSGMETGELFF
>13|NA|TRBJ2-7|TRBV29-1|NA
TGCAGCGTCGGAACGGTCGGGCTGGGGGAGCAGTACTTC
CSVGTVGLGEQYF
>12|few|TRBJ1-6|TRBV27|NA
TGTGCCAGCAGTCCCCCCCGAGGGTCCCTCCACTTT
CASSPPRGSLHF
>15|NA|TRBJ2-7|TRBV4-2|NA
TGTGCCAGCAGCCAAGTTAACAGGGAAACAGGGGAGCAGTACTTC
CASSQVNRETGEQYF
>13|many|TRBJ2-7|TRBV15|TRBD1
TGTGCCATCGGGACAGGGGGTTTGTACGAGCAGTACTTC
CAIGTGGLYEQYF
>14|many|TRBJ1-1|TRBV5-1|TRBD1
TGCGCCAGCAGCCGGGACAGGGGGCGGACTGAAGCTTTCTTT
CASSRDRGRTEAFF
>12|many|TRBJ1-1|TRBV4-1|NA
TGCGCCAGCAGTGCAGGGTACACTGAAGCTTTCTTT
CASSAGYTEAFF